The rows below give T cell receptor beta chains drawn from one sample of a study of shared clonotypes between healthy human individuals. TCRdb's table, derived via immunoSEQ multiplex PCR, lists solely in-frame clones and lacks some. This sample has over a million clones; approximately 96% occur once, and the top ten carry roughly 1.2%. Sequencing input: naive CD4+ T cells sorted from blood. These receptors all come from a young man in good health. Both conserved end residues are part of each CDR3. Each record gives: V gene, J gene, CDR3 protein.

>TRBV2|TRBJ1-1
CASSEILGGTTLMNTEAFF
>TRBV7-2|TRBJ1-2
CASSLTPGTHVGGYTF
>TRBV5-4|TRBJ2-3
CASSSGSGTDTQYF
>TRBV7-2|TRBJ2-7
CASTNPGQGFYEQYF
>TRBV27|TRBJ2-2
CASGNGRLRLFF
>TRBV5-1|TRBJ1-3
CASSLVGITGRSGNTIYF
>TRBV29-1|TRBJ2-5
CSVESPGTRRGAQYF
>TRBV5-1|TRBJ2-7
CASSAGTLSSYEQYF
>TRBV10-3|TRBJ2-1
CAISYTGPYNEQFF
>TRBV5-6|TRBJ2-1
CASSLKIGSSYNEQFF
>TRBV6-1|TRBJ1-2
CASRAGGLNGYTF
>TRBV5-4|TRBJ1-2
CASSRDSSDNYGYTF
>TRBV5-4|TRBJ2-1
CASSLRTGGVNEQFF
>TRBV5-1|TRBJ2-1
CASSTRGGSSYNEQFF
>TRBV28|TRBJ2-7
CASNPPVGQGTALYF
>TRBV19|TRBJ2-7
CASSIGLENEQYF
>TRBV2|TRBJ2-5
CASSPPPETQYF
>TRBV6-1|TRBJ1-5
CASSEAQAAQHF
>TRBV28|TRBJ2-7
CASQGFGEQYF
>TRBV5-4|TRBJ1-4
CASSLAPGTDEKLFF
>TRBV30|TRBJ1-5
CAWSATQNNQPQHF
>TRBV19|TRBJ1-2
CASISEDGYTF
>TRBV18|TRBJ1-5
CASSPEGDRANQPQHF
>TRBV7-8|TRBJ2-5
CASSSVGETQYF
>TRBV5-1|TRBJ2-2
CASGASPKGTGELFF
>TRBV10-3|TRBJ2-2
CAISVRFPGQGQNTGELFF
>TRBV13|TRBJ2-5
CASSTIPLAGGTETQYF
>TRBV7-7|TRBJ2-3
CASSPLGTDTQYF
>TRBV6-4|TRBJ2-7
CASSDCPRDEQYF
>TRBV9|TRBJ2-7
CASSVVGGSYEQYF
>TRBV10-1|TRBJ2-5
CASSEAAAQETQYF
>TRBV5-6|TRBJ1-2
CASSRDSAFIYGYTF
>TRBV7-8|TRBJ2-7
CASSLVGPLGEQYF
>TRBV10-3|TRBJ2-3
CAIMGRDTQYF
>TRBV7-9|TRBJ2-5
CASSLGGLAGAQETQYF
>TRBV5-4|TRBJ2-1
CASSVSLGARNEQFF
>TRBV5-4|TRBJ2-7
CASSLVAGNNEQYF
>TRBV7-6|TRBJ2-7
CASSARDSTYEQYF
>TRBV7-9|TRBJ2-7
CASSPRAGTFTGEYF
>TRBV5-4|TRBJ2-1
CASSLAGRAYNEQFF
>TRBV9|TRBJ2-1
CASSPRTSGNYNEQFF
>TRBV7-9|TRBJ1-1
CASSPPPDGLNTEAFF
>TRBV6-5|TRBJ1-1
CASSYGQGGRNTEAFF